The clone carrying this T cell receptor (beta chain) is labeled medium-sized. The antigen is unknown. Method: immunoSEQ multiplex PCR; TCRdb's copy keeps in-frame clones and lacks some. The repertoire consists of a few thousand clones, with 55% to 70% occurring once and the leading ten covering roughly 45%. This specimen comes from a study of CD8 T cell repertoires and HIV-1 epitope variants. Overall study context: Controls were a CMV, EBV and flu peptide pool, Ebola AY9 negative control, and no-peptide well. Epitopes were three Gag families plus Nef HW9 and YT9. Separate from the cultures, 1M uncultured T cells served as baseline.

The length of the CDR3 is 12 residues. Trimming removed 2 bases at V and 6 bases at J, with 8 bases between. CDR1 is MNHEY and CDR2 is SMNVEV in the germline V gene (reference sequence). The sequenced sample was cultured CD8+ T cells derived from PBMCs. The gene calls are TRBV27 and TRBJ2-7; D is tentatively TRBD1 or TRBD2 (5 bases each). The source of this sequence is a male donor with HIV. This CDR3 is CASSLGGSEQYF. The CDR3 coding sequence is TGTGCCAGCAGTTTAGGGGGTAGCGAGCAGTACTTC.